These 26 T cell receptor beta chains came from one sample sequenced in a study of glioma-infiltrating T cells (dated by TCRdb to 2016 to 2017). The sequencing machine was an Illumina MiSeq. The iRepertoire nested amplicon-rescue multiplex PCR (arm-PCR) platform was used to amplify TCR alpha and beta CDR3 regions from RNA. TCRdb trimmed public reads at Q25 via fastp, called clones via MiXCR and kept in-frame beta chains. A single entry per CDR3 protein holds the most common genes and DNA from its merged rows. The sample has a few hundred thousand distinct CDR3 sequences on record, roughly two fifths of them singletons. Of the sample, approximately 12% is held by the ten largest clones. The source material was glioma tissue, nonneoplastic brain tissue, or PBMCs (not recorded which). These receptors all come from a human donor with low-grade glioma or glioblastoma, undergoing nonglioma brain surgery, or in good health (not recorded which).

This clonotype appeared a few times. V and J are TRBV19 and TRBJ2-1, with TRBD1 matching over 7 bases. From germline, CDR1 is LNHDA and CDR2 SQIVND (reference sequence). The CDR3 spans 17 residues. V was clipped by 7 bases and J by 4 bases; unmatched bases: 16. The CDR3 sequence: CASIPIPLGQRYNEQFF. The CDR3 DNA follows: TGTGCCAGTATCCCTATTCCCTTGGGACAGCGTTACAATGAGCAGTTCTTC.

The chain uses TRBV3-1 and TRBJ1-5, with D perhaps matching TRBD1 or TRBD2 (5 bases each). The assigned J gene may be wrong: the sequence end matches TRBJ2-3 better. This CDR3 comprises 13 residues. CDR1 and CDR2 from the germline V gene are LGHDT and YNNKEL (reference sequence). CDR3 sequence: CASSQGPNQPQYF. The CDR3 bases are TGTGCCAGCAGCCAGGGACCCAACCAGCCCCAGTATTTT.

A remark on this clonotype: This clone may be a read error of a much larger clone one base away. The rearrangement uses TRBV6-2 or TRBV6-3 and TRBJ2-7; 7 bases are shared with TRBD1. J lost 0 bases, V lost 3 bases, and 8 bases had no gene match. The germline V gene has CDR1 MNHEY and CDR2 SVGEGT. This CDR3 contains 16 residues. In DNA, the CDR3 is TGTGCCAGCAGTTATGGGACAGCCCTGGGCTCCTACGAGCAGTACTTC. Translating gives CASSYGTALGSYEQYF.

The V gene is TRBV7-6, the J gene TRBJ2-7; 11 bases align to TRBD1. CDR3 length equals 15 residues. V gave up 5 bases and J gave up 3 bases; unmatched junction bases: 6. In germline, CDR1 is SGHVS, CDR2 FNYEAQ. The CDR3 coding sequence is TGTGCCAGCAGCCCCGGACAGGGGGCTTACTACGAGCAGTACTTC. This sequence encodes CASSPGQGAYYEQYF.

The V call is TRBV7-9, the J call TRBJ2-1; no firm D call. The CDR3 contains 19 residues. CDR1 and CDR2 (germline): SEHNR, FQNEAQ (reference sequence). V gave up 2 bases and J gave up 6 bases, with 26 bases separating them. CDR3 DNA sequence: TGTGCCAGCAGCTTAAATCGTAGTCGTTGGCCCTCTAGGTCCAATGAGCAGTTCTTC. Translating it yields CASSLNRSRWPSRSNEQFF.

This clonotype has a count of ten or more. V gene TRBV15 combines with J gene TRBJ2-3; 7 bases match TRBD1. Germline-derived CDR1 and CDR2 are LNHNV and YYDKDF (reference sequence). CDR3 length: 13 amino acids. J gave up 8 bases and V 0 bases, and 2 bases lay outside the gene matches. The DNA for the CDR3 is TGTGCCACCAGCAGAGAACAGGGGACTACGCAGTATTTT. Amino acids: CATSREQGTTQYF.

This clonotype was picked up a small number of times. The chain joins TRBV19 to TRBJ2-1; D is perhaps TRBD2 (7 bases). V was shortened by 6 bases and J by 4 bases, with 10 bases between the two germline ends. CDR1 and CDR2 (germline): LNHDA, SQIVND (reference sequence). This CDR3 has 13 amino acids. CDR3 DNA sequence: TGTGCCAGTAGGGGGGGGCTGTACAATGAGCAGTTCTTC. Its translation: CASRGGLYNEQFF.

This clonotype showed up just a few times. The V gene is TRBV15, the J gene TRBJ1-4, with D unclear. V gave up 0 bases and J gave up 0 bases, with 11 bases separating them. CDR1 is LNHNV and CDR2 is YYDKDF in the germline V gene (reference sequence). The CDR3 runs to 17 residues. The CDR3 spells CATSREGSVATNEKLFF. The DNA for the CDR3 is TGTGCCACCAGCAGAGAAGGTTCTGTGGCAACTAATGAAAAACTGTTTTTT. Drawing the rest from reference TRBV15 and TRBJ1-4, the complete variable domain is DAMVIQNPRYQVTQFGKPVTLSCSQTLNHNVMYWYQQKSSQAPKLLFHYYDKDFNNEADTPDNFQSRRPNTSFCFLDIRSPGLGDTAMYLCATSREGSVATNEKLFFGSGTQLSVL.

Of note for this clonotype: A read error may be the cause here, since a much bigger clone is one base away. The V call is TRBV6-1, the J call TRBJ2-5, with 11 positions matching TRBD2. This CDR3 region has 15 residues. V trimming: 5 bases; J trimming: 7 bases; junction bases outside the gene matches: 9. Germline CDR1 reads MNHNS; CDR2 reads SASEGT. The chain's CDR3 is CASSKGTSGKGTQYF. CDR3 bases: TGTGCCAGCAGTAAGGGGACTAGCGGAAAAGGGACCCAGTACTTC.

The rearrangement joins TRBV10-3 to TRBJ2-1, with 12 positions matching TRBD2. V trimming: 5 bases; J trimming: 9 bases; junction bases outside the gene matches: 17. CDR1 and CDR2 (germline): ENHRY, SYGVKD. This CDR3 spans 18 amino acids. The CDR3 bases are TGTGCCATCAGTCGGGGACTAGCGGGCCTCCCTAGAACGAGTGAGCAGTTCTTC. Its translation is CAISRGLAGLPRTSEQFF.

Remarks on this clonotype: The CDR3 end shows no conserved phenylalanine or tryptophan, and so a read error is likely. The CDR3 reads CNARDGGGAYEQYL. CDR3 DNA: TGCAATGCTAGAGATGGGGGGGGCGCGTACGAGCAGTACTTA. V is TRBV20-1 and J is TRBJ2-5; tentative D call: TRBD2 (7 bases). The last part of the DNA fits TRBJ2-7 better; the J call may be wrong. Germline V gene sequence: CDR1 DFQATT, CDR2 SNEGSKA (reference sequence). CDR3 length: 14 amino acids.

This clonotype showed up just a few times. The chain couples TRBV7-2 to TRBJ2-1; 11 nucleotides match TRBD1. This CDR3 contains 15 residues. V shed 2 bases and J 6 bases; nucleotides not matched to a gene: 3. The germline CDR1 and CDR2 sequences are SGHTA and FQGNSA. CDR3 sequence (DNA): TGTGCCAGCAGCTTAATGGGACAGGGGGTCAATGAGCAGTTCTTC. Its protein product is CASSLMGQGVNEQFF. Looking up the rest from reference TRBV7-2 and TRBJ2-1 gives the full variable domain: GAGVSQSPSNKVTEKGKDVELRCDPISGHTALYWYRQSLGQGLEFLIYFQGNSAPDKSGLPSDRFSAERTGGSVSTLTIQRTQQEDSAVYLCASSLMGQGVNEQFFGPGTRLTVL.

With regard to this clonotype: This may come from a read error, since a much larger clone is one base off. The chain's CDR3 is CASSSYGLNYGYTF. The CDR3 DNA is TGTGCCAGCAGTTCTTACGGCCTTAACTATGGCTACACCTTC. This chain links TRBV27 with TRBJ1-2; D remains unclear. The germline V and J ends were trimmed by 4 bases and 1 base, with 10 bases remaining between them. There are 14 residues in the CDR3. The germline gives CDR1 MNHEY, CDR2 SMNVEV (reference sequence).

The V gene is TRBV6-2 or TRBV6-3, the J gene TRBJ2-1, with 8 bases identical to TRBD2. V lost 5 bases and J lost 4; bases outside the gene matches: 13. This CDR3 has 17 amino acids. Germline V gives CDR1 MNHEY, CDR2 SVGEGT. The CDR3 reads CASSKELAVAPYNEQFF. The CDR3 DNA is TGTGCCAGCAGTAAAGAACTAGCGGTGGCCCCATACAATGAGCAGTTCTTC.

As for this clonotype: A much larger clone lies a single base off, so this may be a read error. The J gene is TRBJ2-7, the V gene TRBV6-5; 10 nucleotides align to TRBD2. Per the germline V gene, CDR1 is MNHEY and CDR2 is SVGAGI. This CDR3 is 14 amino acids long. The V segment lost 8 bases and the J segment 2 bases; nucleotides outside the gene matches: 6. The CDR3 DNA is TGTGCCAGCTCGGCTAGCGGGAGAGCCTACGAGCAGTACTTC. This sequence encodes CASSASGRAYEQYF.

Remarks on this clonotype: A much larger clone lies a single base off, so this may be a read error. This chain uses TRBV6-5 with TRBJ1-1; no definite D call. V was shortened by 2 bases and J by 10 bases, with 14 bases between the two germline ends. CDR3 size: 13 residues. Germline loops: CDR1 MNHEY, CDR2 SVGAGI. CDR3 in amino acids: CASSYKAVVGAFF. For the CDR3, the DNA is TGTGCCAGCAGTTACAAGGCAGTTGTGGGAGCTTTCTTT.

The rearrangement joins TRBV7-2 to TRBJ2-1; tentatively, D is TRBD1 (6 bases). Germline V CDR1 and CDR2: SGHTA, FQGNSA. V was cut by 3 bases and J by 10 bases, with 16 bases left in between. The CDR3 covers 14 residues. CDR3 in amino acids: CASSFGQGYYEQFF. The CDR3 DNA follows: TGTGCCAGCAGCTTCGGGCAGGGGTACTACGAGCAGTTCTTC.

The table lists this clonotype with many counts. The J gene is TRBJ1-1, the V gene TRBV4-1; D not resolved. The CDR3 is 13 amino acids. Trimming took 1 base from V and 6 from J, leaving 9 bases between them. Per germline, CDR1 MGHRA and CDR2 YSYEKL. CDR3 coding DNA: TGCGCCAGCAGCCAAGTAGGTATGGCTGAAGCTTTCTTT. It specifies CASSQVGMAEAFF.

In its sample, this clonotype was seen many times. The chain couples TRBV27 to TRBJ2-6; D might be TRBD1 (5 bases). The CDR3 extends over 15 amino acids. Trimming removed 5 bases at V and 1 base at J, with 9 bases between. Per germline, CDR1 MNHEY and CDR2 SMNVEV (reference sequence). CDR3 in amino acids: CASSLGVSGANVLTF. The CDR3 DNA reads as TGTGCCAGCAGTCTAGGGGTATCTGGGGCCAACGTCCTGACTTTC.

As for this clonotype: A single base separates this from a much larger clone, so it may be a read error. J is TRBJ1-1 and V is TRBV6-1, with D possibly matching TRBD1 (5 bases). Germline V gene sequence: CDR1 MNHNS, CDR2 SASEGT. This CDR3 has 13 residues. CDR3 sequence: CASSGAGMTEASF. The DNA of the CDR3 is TGTGCCAGCAGCGGAGCAGGGATGACTGAAGCTTCCTTT.

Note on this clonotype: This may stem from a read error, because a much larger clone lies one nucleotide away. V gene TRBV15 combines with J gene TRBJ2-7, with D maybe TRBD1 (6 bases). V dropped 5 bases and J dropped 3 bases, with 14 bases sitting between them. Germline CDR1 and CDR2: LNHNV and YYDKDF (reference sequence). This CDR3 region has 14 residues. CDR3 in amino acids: CATSPDRLGYEQYF. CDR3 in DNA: TGTGCCACCAGCCCTGACAGGTTAGGCTACGAGCAGTACTTC.

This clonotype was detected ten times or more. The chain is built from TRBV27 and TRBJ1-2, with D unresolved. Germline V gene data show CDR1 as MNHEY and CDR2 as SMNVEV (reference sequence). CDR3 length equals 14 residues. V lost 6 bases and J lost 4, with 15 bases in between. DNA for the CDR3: TGTGCCAGCAGGGAAAACCAGAACCTCTATGGCTACACCTTC. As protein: CASRENQNLYGYTF.

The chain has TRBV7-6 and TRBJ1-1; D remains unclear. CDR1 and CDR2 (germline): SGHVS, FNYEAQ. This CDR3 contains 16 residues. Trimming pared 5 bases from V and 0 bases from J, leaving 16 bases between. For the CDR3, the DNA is TGTGCCAGCAGCGCGACGATCGGGCCCATGAACACTGAAGCTTTCTTT. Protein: CASSATIGPMNTEAFF.

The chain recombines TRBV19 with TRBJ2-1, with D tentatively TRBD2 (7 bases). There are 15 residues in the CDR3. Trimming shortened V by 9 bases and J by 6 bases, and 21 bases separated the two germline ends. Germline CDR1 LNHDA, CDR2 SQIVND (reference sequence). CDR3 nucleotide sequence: TGTGCCAGCACTCCCGGGGGGAAGGGGGGCAATGAGCAGTTCTTC. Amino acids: CASTPGGKGGNEQFF.

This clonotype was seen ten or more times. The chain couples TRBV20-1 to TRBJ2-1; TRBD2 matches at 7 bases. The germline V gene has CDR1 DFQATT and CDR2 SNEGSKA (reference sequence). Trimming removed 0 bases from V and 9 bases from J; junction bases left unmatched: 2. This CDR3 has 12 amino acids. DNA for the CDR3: TGCAGTGCTAGAGAGCGGGAGTTTGAGCAGTTCTTC. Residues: CSAREREFEQFF.

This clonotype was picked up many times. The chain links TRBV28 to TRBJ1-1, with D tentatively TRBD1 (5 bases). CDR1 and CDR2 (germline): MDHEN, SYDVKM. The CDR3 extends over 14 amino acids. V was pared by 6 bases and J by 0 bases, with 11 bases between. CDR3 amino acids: CASRNRGLNTEAFF. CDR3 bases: TGTGCCAGCAGGAATCGGGGGTTGAACACTGAAGCTTTCTTT.